These T cell receptor beta chains were read from a single sample in a study of blood T cell repertoires in COVID-19. Using immunoSEQ multiplex PCR, the repertoire was profiled, and TCRdb retains in-frame clones only, with some absent. The data show hundreds of thousands of clones, with approximately 86% seen just once and around 3.3% held by the top ten. Sequencing was carried out using peripheral blood. The receptors shown here come from an elderly woman with acute or convalescent COVID-19. The CDR3 runs from the conserved cysteine through the conserved F or W. The D gene is left open where the match is weak. Not all rows give a size; the values are once, few, many and, for expanded clones, a class.

V gene,clone size,J gene,D gene,CDR3 DNA,CDR3 protein
TRBV19,-,TRBJ1-5,TRBD1,TGTGCCAGTAGCCCCGGGACAGGAAACAATCAGCCCCAGCATTTT,CASSPGTGNNQPQHF
TRBV27,-,TRBJ1-5,TRBD1,TGTGCCAGCAGTTCGACAGGGGGCCCCTCCTTGAGCAATCAGCCCCAGCATTTT,CASSSTGGPSLSNQPQHF
TRBV9,few,TRBJ1-1,-,TGTGCCAGCAGCGTGCAGGGTAGGACTGAAGCTTTCTTT,CASSVQGRTEAFF
TRBV5-1,-,TRBJ2-3,TRBD2,TGCGCCAGCAGCAAGACTAGCGGGGGGGCGACAGATACGCAGTATTTT,CASSKTSGGATDTQYF
TRBV7-2,-,TRBJ2-3,TRBD2,TGTGCCAGCAGCTTAGGATCTGGTGGGCTAGCGGGGGGGACAGATACGCAGTATTTT,CASSLGSGGLAGGTDTQYF
TRBV11-3,-,TRBJ1-4,TRBD1,TGTGCCAGCAGCTTAGGAAGGCAGGGGGCTCGGGAAAAACTGTTTTTT,CASSLGRQGAREKLFF
TRBV7-9,-,TRBJ2-4,TRBD1,TGTGCCAGCAGCCCCAGCGACGGACAGGCCCAGGGAGCCAAAAACATTCAGTACTTC,CASSPSDGQAQGAKNIQYF
TRBV12-3/TRBV12-4,-,TRBJ1-1,-,TGTGCCAGCAGTCCTGGGGGGGCCACTGAAGCTTTCTTT,CASSPGGATEAFF
TRBV5-1,-,TRBJ1-2,TRBD1,TGCGCCAGCAGCCGTGACAGGGGGCAGGGCTACACCTTC,CASSRDRGQGYTF
TRBV27,-,TRBJ1-1,-,TGTGCCAGCAGTTTGTCCCGGGTGAACACTGAAGCTTTCTTT,CASSLSRVNTEAFF
TRBV28,-,TRBJ2-6,-,TGTGCCAGCAGGCACAGGGTCCCGTCTGGGGCCAACGTCCTGACTTTC,CASRHRVPSGANVLTF
TRBV6-2/TRBV6-3,-,TRBJ2-3,TRBD1,TGTGCCAGCAGTTGGGACAGGGGGGATACGCAGTATTTT,CASSWDRGDTQYF
TRBV6-2/TRBV6-3,-,TRBJ2-4,-,TGTGCCAGCAGCCCCAGGTACATTCAGTACTTC,CASSPRYIQYF
TRBV11-2,few,TRBJ2-7,-,TGTGCCAGCAGCCGGGGTTACGAGCAGTACTTC,CASSRGYEQYF
TRBV7-6,-,TRBJ2-1,-,TGTGCCAGCAGGCAGGGTGGCACCCAGATGCACAATGAGCAGTTCTTC,CASRQGGTQMHNEQFF
TRBV7-9,-,TRBJ1-1,-,TGTGCCAGCACGAGATCACGTTCGGGGTTGCTCGAAGCTTTCTTT,CASTRSRSGLLEAFF
TRBV12-3/TRBV12-4,-,TRBJ2-5,-,TGTGCCAGCAGTTTAGCGTGGGGGGGGGCCCTGAACTTC,CASSLAWGGALNF
TRBV5-6,-,TRBJ2-7,TRBD2,TGTGCCAGCAACCTGGGACTAGCGGGACTTCCCTACGAGCAGTACTTC,CASNLGLAGLPYEQYF
TRBV6-5,-,TRBJ1-5,TRBD1,TGTGCCAGCAGTAGAGAGGGGGCGCTACCTCAGCCCCAGCATTTT,CASSREGALPQPQHF
TRBV19,-,TRBJ2-3,TRBD1,TGTGCCAGTTCCGGGACAGAGGTACCGCCAGATACGCAGTATTTT,CASSGTEVPPDTQYF
TRBV24-1,-,TRBJ2-1,TRBD2,TGTGCCACCGTCAACCGGGGAGGGCGGGAGGATAGGGACAATGAGCAGTTCTTC,CATVNRGGREDRDNEQFF
TRBV19,-,TRBJ1-6,-,TGTGCCAGTAGCACAGTTTTCAATTCACCCCTCCACTTT,CASSTVFNSPLHF